A selection of T cell receptor beta chains follows, all from one sample in a study of T cell responses to AZD1222 COVID-19 vaccine. Measured with immunoSEQ multiplex PCR; TCRdb has only the in-frame clones, and not every one. Of about 150,000 clones in the sample, about 92% are singletons; the top ten hold more than 3%. The input for sequencing was peripheral blood, taken 28 days after the second AZD1222 dose. The receptors shown here come from an adult who received the AZD1222 COVID-19 vaccine. Both conserved end residues are part of each CDR3.

j_call v_call cdr3_aa
TRBJ2-1 TRBV7-3 CASSLRGDGADNEQFF
TRBJ2-7 TRBV13 CASSPTRTGEQYF
TRBJ2-7 TRBV10-1 CASSAGGSYEQYF
TRBJ2-7 TRBV10-2 CATGWTGVTYEQYF
TRBJ2-3 TRBV6-6 CASRSNDHGTDTQYF
TRBJ1-4 TRBV5-6 CASSLRGGRLFF
TRBJ2-7 TRBV4-1 CASSPTFSGQVPYEQYF
TRBJ2-1 TRBV19 CASSPGFGEQFF
TRBJ2-7 TRBV24-1 CATSDGGGTYEQYF
TRBJ2-5 TRBV7-2 CASSLAVGRAVSWETQYF
TRBJ1-6 TRBV6-5 CASKTTRNSPLHF
TRBJ2-7 TRBV6-6 CASSLIRTSGYRKQYF
TRBJ2-3 TRBV29-1 CSVVQGALTDTQYF
TRBJ2-7 TRBV11-3 CASSQRQTSGRDEQYF
TRBJ2-7 TRBV28 CASTPRGLAYEQYF
TRBJ1-1 TRBV10-3 CAALKAFGGLSTEAFF
TRBJ1-3 TRBV25-1 CASSGSGSPLGNTIYF
TRBJ2-7 TRBV19 CASSIRARDEQYF
TRBJ2-2 TRBV7-8 CASSLDPITGELFF
TRBJ2-3 TRBV2 CASRGQVSTDTQYF
TRBJ2-7 TRBV6-5 CASSYRPTGYYEQYF
TRBJ1-5 TRBV3-1/TRBV3-2 CASSQAVDQPQHF
TRBJ1-4 TRBV11-2 CASSGVDEKLFF
TRBJ2-7 TRBV10-2 CASSPGTGYYEQYF
TRBJ2-2 TRBV24-1 CATSDLNDRVTGELFF
TRBJ1-1 TRBV12-3/TRBV12-4 CASSLLLEAFF
TRBJ1-2 TRBV15 CATSRDGDYGYTF
TRBJ1-1 TRBV28 CASSSGRGNTEAFF
TRBJ1-5 TRBV19 CASIGFQGINQPQHF
TRBJ2-3 TRBV7-2 CASSLIAGDGTDTQYF
TRBJ1-1 TRBV4-1 CASSQREVNTEAFF
TRBJ2-5 TRBV3-1/TRBV3-2 CASRPRGGLEETQYF
TRBJ2-2 TRBV24-1 CATRGTGELFF
TRBJ2-3 TRBV11-2 CASSLNSDTQYF
TRBJ2-2 TRBV5-4 CASSLGLGTRNTGELFF
TRBJ1-1 TRBV2 CASRPNTEAFF
TRBJ1-4 TRBV4-1 CASSQVDGEKLFF
TRBJ2-3 TRBV6-5 CASSLTGGVTDTQYF
TRBJ1-2 TRBV9 CASSVARENRYGYTF